This is a list of T cell receptor beta chains from one sample in a study of cytomegalovirus exposure and HLA in healthy donors. TCRdb's copy holds only in-frame clones and misses some; the assay was immunoSEQ multiplex PCR. The top ten hold around 4.3% of the sample, which has roughly 120,000 clones, 70% to 80% seen once. The sample taken for sequencing was PBMCs. These receptors were collected from a woman aged 40 to 50 in good health and CMV-seropositive. CDR3s leave out the opening cysteine and the closing phenylalanine or tryptophan.

9,TRBV6-1,TRBJ1-6,ASSWSSPLH
13,TRBV2,TRBJ2-5,ASRKVAGGQETQY
15,TRBV7-8,TRBJ2-4,ASSVRLAGGGKNIQY
15,TRBV5-1,TRBJ2-7,ASSSRGTSGSSYEQY
13,TRBV7-2,TRBJ2-3,ASSLRGGGPDTQY
13,TRBV4-1,TRBJ1-4,ASSQVTGKNEKLF
12,TRBV19,TRBJ1-2,ASSGRQGFYGYT
12,TRBV12-5,TRBJ1-6,ASGPAGGDSPLH
12,TRBV5-1,TRBJ2-7,ASSFLTGGQSQY
17,TRBV7-3,TRBJ2-5,ASSFWGRLAGGYQETQY
9,TRBV28,TRBJ2-3,ASSYRTSQY
12,TRBV11-1,TRBJ1-1,ASSLGYKNTEAF
13,TRBV2,TRBJ2-5,ASSAGLAGSETQY
13,TRBV7-8,TRBJ2-5,ASSYTGTTSETQY
13,TRBV7-2,TRBJ1-1,ASSLGARVDTEAF
14,TRBV9,TRBJ1-2,ASSVAPGGRNYGYT
12,TRBV6-1,TRBJ1-5,ASSPDSNNQPQH
14,TRBV15,TRBJ2-6,ATSRLSQAGANVLT
15,TRBV2,TRBJ2-2,ASSEAHSGRKDGELF
15,TRBV11-3,TRBJ2-2,ASSLDDVGQRTGELF
10,TRBV9,TRBJ1-4,ASSPNNEKLF
13,TRBV11-3,TRBJ2-7,ASSLNSGTSYEQY
13,TRBV27,TRBJ1-2,ASSLQGARPYGYT
12,TRBV27,TRBJ2-1,ASSPGFGYNEQF